This T cell receptor beta chain is drawn from a study of spatial heterogeneity in lung cancer. Study-wide background: The average count in raw reads for each unique TCR and UMI combination exceeded nine appearances. Study-wide findings and caveats: More often at tumor resection than at routine follow-up, ubiquitous expanded tumor TCRs were detected in the blood.

As for time point: sample taken at primary tumor resection. This clonotype was recorded at least ten times. Its antigen is currently unknown. TCRdb itself ran the 5' RACE reads through MiXCR, one entry per CDR3 protein. The sample holds approximately 40,000 distinct CDR3 sequences, approximately 5.2% seen once. This CDR3 region has 21 residues. From germline, CDR1 is LGHDT and CDR2 YNNKEL (reference sequence). Deletions cut 3 bases from V and 0 bases from J, with 27 bases between. The TCR comes from a female donor with early-stage non-small cell lung cancer. The chain carries TRBV3-1 and TRBJ2-4; D is possibly TRBD1 or TRBD2 (6 bases each). Here the sequenced sample was PBMCs, taken at surgery. The CDR3 bases are TGTGCCAGCAGCCAGGACCCCCGATTGACTTGGGGGGCGCCAGCCAAAAACATTCAGTACTTC. It encodes CASSQDPRLTWGAPAKNIQYF.